A single sample gave rise to the 22 T cell receptor beta chains below, sequenced in a study of immune evolution from preneoplasia to lung adenocarcinoma. The table came from immunoSEQ multiplex PCR; TCRdb's copy has only in-frame clones and leaves some out. The table includes a few thousand clones, around four fifths detected once. Sequencing was performed on FFPE minimally invasive lung adenocarcinoma tissue. Every receptor here comes from a person between 70 and 80 years old with lung adenocarcinoma.

This rearrangement joins TRBV27 to TRBJ2-7; 8 bases agree with TRBD1. Germline CDR1 MNHEY, CDR2 SMNVEV (reference sequence). This CDR3 comprises 14 residues. V gave up 7 bases and J gave up 6 bases; unmatched junction bases: 11. The CDR3 sequence is CASKKRDRRLEQYF. The CDR3 DNA is TGTGCCAGCAAAAAACGGGACAGGCGCCTCGAGCAGTACTTC.

The V and J genes are TRBV7-9 and TRBJ2-1; no definite D call. Trimming took 0 bases from V and 8 from J, leaving 5 bases between them. The germline gives CDR1 SEHNR, CDR2 FQNEAQ (reference sequence). The CDR3 is 12 residues long. CDR3 nucleotide sequence: TGTGCCAGCAGCTTAGCCATGGATGAGCAGTTCTTC. Protein sequence: CASSLAMDEQFF.

The chain links TRBV10-2 to TRBJ2-4; tentatively, D is TRBD1 or TRBD2 (5 bases each). The CDR3 contains 15 residues. V was clipped by 4 bases and J by 6 bases, with 16 bases between them. Germline-derived CDR1 and CDR2 are WSHSY and SAAADI. CDR3 DNA sequence: TGCGCCAGCAGTGTCAGCCGAGGGGTTGGAAACATTCAGTACTTC. Protein product: CASSVSRGVGNIQYF.

The rearrangement links TRBV11-3 to TRBJ2-7; D unresolved. The V gene's germline CDR1 is SGHNT and CDR2 YENEEA. The CDR3 extends over 13 amino acids. Trimming left V 0 bases short and J 6 bases short, with 9 bases between. CDR3 residues: CASSLDRTGEQYF. In DNA form, the CDR3 reads TGTGCCAGCAGCTTAGATAGAACTGGCGAGCAGTACTTC.

The V call is TRBV6-5, the J call TRBJ1-3, with D hard to call. The CDR3 is 12 residues long. V gave up 8 bases and J gave up 4 bases, with 9 bases separating them. Germline assignment: CDR1 MNHEY and CDR2 SVGAGI. The chain's CDR3 is CASASTGNTIYF. In DNA form, the CDR3 reads TGTGCCAGCGCCTCGACAGGAAACACCATATATTTT.

This chain links TRBV5-1 with TRBJ1-1; D is perhaps TRBD1 (5 bases). This CDR3 has 15 residues. Germline V gives CDR1 SGHRS, CDR2 YFSETQ. V gave up 5 bases and J gave up 1 base, with 15 bases separating them. The CDR3 DNA sequence: TGCGCCAGCAGGGATACCTCAGGGCCGAACACTGAAGCTTTCTTT. Protein product: CASRDTSGPNTEAFF.

The chain is built from TRBV6-4 and TRBJ2-1, with 11 bases that match TRBD2. Germline CDR1 reads MRHNA; CDR2 reads SNTAGT. This CDR3 has 15 amino acids. After removal of 0 bases from V and 5 bases from J, the junction contained 0 bases not matched to a gene. The CDR3 coding sequence is TGTGCCAGCAGTGACTCGACTAGCGGGAACAATGAGCAGTTCTTC. This codes for CASSDSTSGNNEQFF.

The chain is built from TRBV5-4 and TRBJ1-2; D remains ambiguous. This CDR3 comprises 13 residues. The germline V gene encodes CDR1 SGHNT and CDR2 YYREEE (reference sequence). V lost 2 bases, J lost 8 bases, and 13 bases lay in between. The CDR3 is CASSFGEHRGYTF. The DNA for the CDR3 is TGTGCCAGCAGCTTTGGTGAACATAGGGGCTACACCTTC. Supplemented by reference TRBV5-4 and TRBJ1-2, the full variable domain reads ETGVTQSPTHLIKTRGQQVTLRCSSQSGHNTVSWYQQALGQGPQFIFQYYREEENGRGNFPPRFSGLQFPNYSSELNVNALELDDSALYLCASSFGEHRGYTFGSGTRLTVV.

This clone was recorded only once. The CDR3 DNA follows: TGTGCCAGCAGCTTAGGGGTAGAGCAGTTCTTC. This gives the protein CASSLGVEQFF. The chain carries TRBV7-2 and TRBJ2-1; D not resolved. The ends were cut back, 1 base at V and 10 bases at J, with 5 bases in the middle. In germline, CDR1 is SGHTA, CDR2 FQGNSA. This CDR3 contains 11 residues.

The chain uses TRBV29-1 and TRBJ2-5; possibly TRBD1 for D (6 bases). The DNA matches TRBJ2-7 better at its end, which makes the J call doubtful. CDR1 and CDR2 (germline): SQVTM, ANQGSEA. This CDR3 has 12 residues. The CDR3 DNA is TGCAGCGTTCAAGGACAGAGTTACGAGCAGTACTTC. It codes for CSVQGQSYEQYF.

The J gene is TRBJ2-3, the V gene TRBV27; 8 nucleotides align to TRBD2. This CDR3 is 16 amino acids long. Per germline, CDR1 MNHEY and CDR2 SMNVEV (reference sequence). With 6 bases clipped from V and 4 bases from J, the junction kept 12 bases outside the gene matches. This chain's CDR3 is CASSSSWGRGADTQYF. CDR3 in DNA: TGTGCCAGCAGCTCATCCTGGGGGCGGGGGGCAGATACGCAGTATTTT.

This chain joins TRBV7-9 and TRBJ2-7; TRBD1 might be the D (6 bases). V was clipped by 5 bases and J by 5 bases, with 16 bases between them. The germline CDR1 and CDR2 sequences are SEHNR and FQNEAQ (reference sequence). This CDR3 has 14 amino acids. Written as DNA, the CDR3 is TGTGCCAGCAGCAAACAGTCACAGGGAAACGAGCAGTACTTC. Amino acids: CASSKQSQGNEQYF.

The chain has TRBV5-5 and TRBJ2-1; D call uncertain. Germline V gene lookup returns CDR1 SGHKS and CDR2 YYEKEE (reference sequence). The CDR3 has 15 amino acids. V dropped 2 bases and J dropped 4 bases, with 13 bases sitting between them. CDR3 in DNA: TGTGCCAGCAGCTTCGGCATTCCTGGGTACAATGAGCAGTTCTTC. Its translation: CASSFGIPGYNEQFF.

The rearrangement links TRBV5-4 to TRBJ2-5; 7 nucleotides agree with TRBD1. The ends lost 0 bases at V and 4 bases at J; junction bases unmatched: 3. Germline lookup yields CDR1 SGHNT and CDR2 YYREEE (reference sequence). CDR3 size: 14 residues. CDR3 region: CASSLEGARETQYF. The CDR3 coding sequence is TGTGCCAGCAGCTTGGAGGGGGCTCGAGAGACCCAGTACTTC.

This clone was seen once. The CDR3 loop reads CASSPLFGYTF. CDR3 coding DNA: TGTGCCAGCAGCCCCCTGTTTGGCTACACCTTC. V is TRBV7-9 and J is TRBJ1-2; D not resolved. V lost 5 bases to trimming and J lost 7 bases, with 8 bases between them. The CDR3 contains 11 residues. From germline, CDR1 is SEHNR and CDR2 FQNEAQ (reference sequence).

This clone was found a few times. The chain links TRBV4-2 to TRBJ2-3; 7 positions match TRBD1. The CDR3 sequence is 15 residues long. The trim removed 5 bases at V and 1 base at J, leaving 6 bases unmatched. The germline V gene encodes CDR1 LGHNA and CDR2 YNFKEQ. CDR3 protein: CASSFNGQGTDTQYF. Here the CDR3 DNA reads TGTGCCAGCAGCTTCAATGGACAGGGCACAGATACGCAGTATTTT.

The gene calls are TRBV25-1 and TRBJ1-2; D perhaps matches TRBD1 (6 bases). The CDR3 sequence is 14 residues long. V was trimmed by 4 bases and J by 4 bases, leaving 13 bases between them. Per germline, CDR1 MGHDK and CDR2 SYGVNS. The CDR3 is CASSARTASYGYTF. The CDR3 bases are TGTGCCAGCAGTGCCCGGACAGCTTCCTATGGCTACACCTTC.

CDR3 amino acids: CASSLGVGTAGEQYF. CDR3 in DNA: TGCGCCAGCAGCTTGGGCGTGGGGACGGCGGGCGAGCAGTACTTC. V gene TRBV5-1 combines with J gene TRBJ2-7, with D perhaps assigned TRBD1 or TRBD2 (5 bases each). Germline lookup yields CDR1 SGHRS and CDR2 YFSETQ. V was cut by 0 bases and J by 6 bases, with 16 bases left in between. The CDR3 is made up of 15 amino acids.

This chain links TRBV18 with TRBJ2-3; TRBD2 agrees at 10 bases. Looked up from germline, CDR1 is KGHSH and CDR2 is LQKENI. The CDR3 has 14 amino acids. Losses at the gene ends were 8 bases for V and 4 bases for J; bases not matched to a gene: 6. The CDR3 reads CASRSSGGADTQYF. The CDR3 DNA sequence: TGTGCCAGCCGCTCGAGCGGGGGGGCAGATACGCAGTATTTT.

The chain recombines TRBV6-4 with TRBJ2-3; the match to TRBD2 covers 10 bases. This CDR3 has 15 residues. V was pared by 6 bases and J by 5 bases, with 8 bases of the junction left unmatched. Germline V gives CDR1 MRHNA, CDR2 SNTAGT. This CDR3 reads CASRNSGGEVDTQYF. As DNA, the CDR3 is TGTGCCAGCAGAAACAGCGGGGGGGAAGTAGATACGCAGTATTTT.

As regards this clone: One end of the junction varies from germline; a read error may be responsible. This chain links TRBV5-1 with TRBJ2-1; D is undetermined. This CDR3 region has 14 residues. The V gene's germline CDR1 is SGHRS and CDR2 YFSETQ. The chain's CDR3 is CASSPDAIYNAQFF. CDR3 DNA sequence: TGCGCCAGCAGCCCGGACGCAATTTACAATGCGCAGTTCTTC.

This rearrangement joins TRBV7-6 to TRBJ1-2; no definite D call. The V end lost 5 bases, the J end lost 8 bases, and 15 bases lay between the germline ends. Germline-derived CDR1 and CDR2 are SGHVS and FNYEAQ. CDR3 length equals 13 residues. CDR3: CASSQDGSSGYTF. The CDR3 coding sequence is TGTGCCAGCAGCCAGGACGGGTCTAGCGGCTACACCTTC.